This T cell receptor beta chain was sequenced in a study of shared clonotypes between healthy human individuals. Findings of the study overall: It was the non-shared clonotypes that had lower generation probabilities than clonotypes shared by all four donors. Expectations were that clonotype sharing among donors would be affected by sequencing depth.

A deep-level run was used for the assay. The data were produced by immunoSEQ multiplex PCR, yet TCRdb's version contains in-frame clones alone and is incomplete. The repertoire consists of nearly 750,000 clones, with just under 75% occurring once and the leading ten covering around 1.8%. Points on this clone: Its antigen is not known.

Sequenced sample: memory CD4+ T cells sorted from blood. Specified subset: CD45RA-negative fraction. The clonotype was recovered from a woman younger than 45 in good health.

Written as DNA, the CDR3 is TGCAGCGTTGAAACTGACAGGAGCGAGCAGTACTTC. The encoded protein is CSVETDRSEQYF. The J gene is TRBJ2-7, the V gene TRBV29-1; D may be TRBD1 (6 bases). V was clipped by 2 bases and J by 6 bases, with 11 bases between them. The CDR3 runs 12 residues. The germline V gene encodes CDR1 SQVTM and CDR2 ANQGSEA.